Listed here are 18 T cell receptor beta chains from one sample, sequenced in a study of blood T cell repertoires in COVID-19. Profiled with immunoSEQ multiplex PCR; TCRdb holds only in-frame clones, not every one. This table has about 93,000 clones, about nine tenths appearing once. The specimen was peripheral blood. The receptors here all came from a man in his fifties or sixties with acute or convalescent COVID-19.

The V gene is TRBV18, the J gene TRBJ2-3; 7 bases are shared with TRBD2. Germline trimming cut 4 bases from V and 1 base from J; bases unmatched to any gene: 5. Germline V gene data show CDR1 as KGHSH and CDR2 as LQKENI. This CDR3 has 15 amino acids. CDR3 bases: TGTGCCAGCTCACTCAGGGAGGGCGGCACAGATACGCAGTATTTT. Translating gives CASSLREGGTDTQYF.

CDR3 in amino acids: CASSPWPAGANEQFF. The CDR3 DNA is TGCGCCAGCTCCCCCTGGCCAGCGGGAGCCAATGAGCAGTTCTTC. The gene calls are TRBV4-3 and TRBJ2-1; 8 positions agree with TRBD2. Germline CDR1 LGHNA, CDR2 YSLEER. The CDR3 is 15 residues long. J gave up 6 bases and V 8 bases, and 12 bases lay outside the gene matches.

This clone was seen repeatedly, ten times or more. This sequence joins TRBV3-1 (or the pseudogene TRBV3-2) and TRBJ2-2; D is unclear. Germline V CDR1 and CDR2: LGHDT, YNNKEL (reference sequence). This CDR3 is 13 amino acids long. V dropped 6 bases and J dropped 1 base, with 6 bases sitting between them. CDR3 loop: CASSYRNTGELFF. CDR3 nucleotide sequence: TGTGCCAGCAGTTACAGGAACACCGGGGAGCTGTTTTTT.

The CDR3 region has the DNA TGTGCCAGCAGCCCCCCCCGGGGGACAGGGGACTATGGCTACACCTTC. Translation gives CASSPPRGTGDYGYTF. The V and J genes are TRBV7-9 and TRBJ1-2, with 10 bases identical to TRBD1. Germline V gene sequence: CDR1 SEHNR, CDR2 FQNEAQ (reference sequence). The J segment lost 3 bases and the V segment lost 5 bases, leaving 9 bases of the junction unmatched. The CDR3 contains 16 residues.

V is TRBV29-1 and J is TRBJ2-2, with D tentatively TRBD1 (6 bases). V lost 4 bases, J lost 7 bases, and 7 bases lay in between. CDR1 is SQVTM and CDR2 is ANQGSEA in the germline V gene. This CDR3 spans 11 amino acids. The CDR3 reads CSVAGVGELFF. CDR3 DNA sequence: TGCAGCGTTGCAGGGGTCGGGGAGCTGTTTTTT.

The chain is built from TRBV4-3 and TRBJ1-2; TRBD1 matches at 8 bases. Germline V gene data show CDR1 as LGHNA and CDR2 as YSLEER. CDR3 length: 15 residues. V gave up 4 bases and J gave up 3 bases; unmatched junction bases: 7. The DNA of the CDR3 is TGCGCCAGCAGCCCGAAACCGACAGGGGACTATGGCTACACCTTC. Its protein product is CASSPKPTGDYGYTF.

This rearrangement joins TRBV5-1 to TRBJ2-3; TRBD2 matches at 8 bases. V lost 4 bases to trimming and J lost 5 bases; unmatched junction nucleotides: 9. There are 15 residues in the CDR3. Germline lookup yields CDR1 SGHRS and CDR2 YFSETQ. CDR3 amino acids: CASSGGLVEGDTQYF. The CDR3 DNA is TGCGCCAGCAGCGGGGGACTAGTTGAAGGAGATACGCAGTATTTT.

The chain joins TRBV2 to TRBJ2-5, with TRBD1 matching 8 bases. V dropped 4 bases and J dropped 2; count of bases not matched to a gene: 6. Germline V gene lookup returns CDR1 SNHLY and CDR2 FYNNEI. There are 15 residues in the CDR3. CDR3 nucleotide sequence: TGTGCCAGCAGTGGGACAGGGATACCTCAAGAGACCCAGTACTTC. This encodes CASSGTGIPQETQYF.

CDR3 bases: TGTGCCAGTAGTACCTTATCAGACAGGACTTCACCCCTCCACTTT. It codes for CASSTLSDRTSPLHF. The chain has TRBV19 and TRBJ1-6; D perhaps matches TRBD1 (6 bases). With 4 bases removed from V and 9 bases from J, the gap between germline ends came to 16 bases. CDR3 length equals 15 residues. Looked up from germline, CDR1 is LNHDA and CDR2 is SQIVND (reference sequence).

This chain uses TRBV5-8 with TRBJ2-2; D may be TRBD1 (7 bases). Germline V gives CDR1 SGHTS, CDR2 YDEGEE. Trimming shortened V by 4 bases and J by 4 bases, and 17 bases separated the two germline ends. This CDR3 has 16 amino acids. The CDR3 here is CASSPSTGRGTGELFF. Written as DNA, the CDR3 is TGTGCCAGCAGCCCGTCGACAGGGCGGGGCACCGGGGAGCTGTTTTTT.

The V and J genes are TRBV28 and TRBJ1-5, with D maybe TRBD1 (6 bases). The CDR3 extends over 14 amino acids. Germline V gene lookup returns CDR1 MDHEN and CDR2 SYDVKM. The V and J ends lost 2 bases and 7 bases respectively, with 12 bases between them. CDR3 sequence: CASSLTGNEQPQHF. DNA for the CDR3: TGTGCCAGCAGTTTAACAGGGAACGAGCAGCCCCAGCATTTT. The full variable domain, in which reference TRBV28 and TRBJ1-5 provide the parts outside the CDR3, is DVKVTQSSRYLVKRTGEKVFLECVQDMDHENMFWYRQDPGLGLRLIYFSYDVKMKEKGDIPEGYSVSREKKERFSLILESASTNQTSMYLCASSLTGNEQPQHFGDGTRLSIL.

The chain joins TRBV9 to TRBJ2-5; 8 positions agree with TRBD2. The CDR3 totals 15 residues. Germline CDR1 and CDR2: SGDLS and YYNGEE. Trimming at V came to 6 bases and at J to 2 bases, leaving 9 bases not matched to a gene. The chain's CDR3 is CASNRRGAFQETQYF. CDR3 nucleotides: TGTGCCAGCAATAGGCGGGGGGCCTTTCAAGAGACCCAGTACTTC.

The chain recombines TRBV9 with TRBJ2-2, with TRBD2 identical over 8 bases. CDR1 is SGDLS and CDR2 is YYNGEE in the germline V gene. J gave up 2 bases and V 4 bases, and 10 bases lay outside the gene matches. The CDR3 is 17 residues long. The CDR3 is CASSIPSAGGNTGELFF. The CDR3 DNA reads TGTGCCAGCAGCATCCCCTCGGCGGGGGGAAACACCGGGGAGCTGTTTTTT.

The CDR3 loop reads CASSSLDNYGYTF. The CDR3 DNA follows: TGTGCCAGCAGCTCTCTAGATAACTATGGCTACACCTTC. The chain couples TRBV27 to TRBJ1-2; D not resolved. V was trimmed by 6 bases and J by 1 base, leaving 9 bases between them. The CDR3 extends over 13 amino acids. The V gene's germline CDR1 is MNHEY and CDR2 SMNVEV (reference sequence).

This clone came up once. This chain joins TRBV5-8 and TRBJ2-2; TRBD2 matches 9 bases. CDR1 is SGHTS and CDR2 is YDEGEE in the germline V gene. The CDR3 is 18 residues long. The V and J ends lost 1 base and 1 base, in that order; junction bases with no gene match: 8. CDR3 sequence reads: CASSLRFVAGVNTGELFF. The CDR3 nucleotides read TGTGCCAGCAGCTTGCGTTTTGTAGCGGGGGTGAACACCGGGGAGCTGTTTTTT.

The chain employs TRBV7-2 and TRBJ2-2, with D perhaps TRBD2 (5 bases). The CDR3 consists of 16 residues. From germline, CDR1 is SGHTA and CDR2 FQGNSA. Trimming removed 1 base from V and 4 bases from J, with 13 bases in between. The CDR3 coding sequence is TGTGCCAGCAGCTTAGGATCGGCGGGTGGCACCGGGGAGCTGTTTTTT. This translates into CASSLGSAGGTGELFF. Looking up the rest from reference TRBV7-2 and TRBJ2-2 gives the full variable domain: GAGVSQSPSNKVTEKGKDVELRCDPISGHTALYWYRQSLGQGLEFLIYFQGNSAPDKSGLPSDRFSAERTGGSVSTLTIQRTQQEDSAVYLCASSLGSAGGTGELFFGEGSRLTVL.

The chain uses TRBV10-1 and TRBJ1-5; D uncertain. This CDR3 region has 12 residues. V dropped 7 bases and J dropped 6 bases, with 10 bases sitting between them. Per the germline V gene, CDR1 is WNHNN and CDR2 is SYGVQD (reference sequence). CDR3 in DNA: TGCGCCAGCAAGGGAGGCGGTCAGCCCCAGCATTTT. This sequence encodes CASKGGGQPQHF.

The rearrangement links TRBV6-5 to TRBJ2-7; 7 bases align to TRBD2. V lost 10 bases, J lost 1 base, and 13 bases stayed unmatched. CDR3 length: 15 residues. Germline CDR1 reads MNHEY; CDR2 reads SVGAGI. The CDR3 DNA reads TGTGCCACCGTGCTGGGAGGGGTTGATTCCTACGAGCAGTACGTC. It yields the protein CATVLGGVDSYEQYV.